This is a list of T cell receptor beta chains from one sample in a study of CD8 T cells in ankylosing spondylitis. Using its own MiXCR run on the 5' RACE reads, TCRdb lists one record per CDR3 protein. The sample includes fewer than 550,000 distinct CDR3 sequences, approximately 5.3% of them seen just once. Sequenced sample: blood, either unsorted or a sorted T cell fraction (not recorded which). Source of these receptors: a male donor with ankylosing spondylitis. Each CDR3 is given with its conserved first and last residue. The D gene is left open where the match is weak. A clone size is listed for some rows: how often the clone was seen (once, few, many), or a class if it is expanded.

clone size,V gene,D gene,J gene,CDR3 protein,CDR3 DNA
many,TRBV9,NA,TRBJ2-3,CASSAGSPDTQYF,TGTGCCAGCAGCGCGGGGAGTCCAGATACGCAGTATTTT
few,TRBV28,NA,TRBJ2-5,CASSLPLDIRTQYF,TGTGCCAGCAGTTTACCCCTCGACATAAGGACCCAGTACTTC
many,TRBV7-2,NA,TRBJ1-1,CASSTSRGTEAFF,TGTGCCAGCAGCACATCCCGGGGCACTGAAGCTTTCTTT
many,TRBV5-5,NA,TRBJ2-7,CASSLVAGVNYEQYF,TGTGCCAGCAGCTTGGTTGCGGGCGTTAACTACGAGCAGTACTTC
many,TRBV4-2,TRBD2,TRBJ2-7,CASSQETIRGSFYEQYF,TGTGCCAGCAGCCAAGAGACGATTCGCGGGAGTTTCTACGAGCAGTACTTC
NA,TRBV18,NA,TRBJ2-1,CASTTTASYNEQFF,TGTGCCAGCACAACCACCGCTAGTTACAATGAGCAGTTCTTC
many,TRBV20-1,TRBD1,TRBJ2-2,CSAIDRGLGTGELFF,TGCAGTGCTATCGACAGGGGGCTGGGCACCGGGGAGCTGTTTTTT
many,TRBV4-3,NA,TRBJ2-2,CASSQNSFGVRGDTGELFF,TGCGCCAGCAGCCAGAATAGCTTCGGCGTGAGAGGGGATACCGGGGAGCTGTTTTTT
many,TRBV12-3/TRBV12-4,TRBD1,TRBJ1-2,CASSPNRGNYGYTF,TGTGCCAGCAGTCCGAACAGGGGAAACTATGGCTACACCTTC
many,TRBV5-1,TRBD1,TRBJ2-3,CASSGAGRGTDTQYF,TGCGCCAGCAGCGGAGCCGGCAGGGGGACAGATACGCAGTATTTT
many,TRBV4-3,TRBD1,TRBJ1-3,CASSQGDRGFGNTIYF,TGCGCCAGCAGCCAGGGAGACAGGGGTTTCGGAAACACCATATATTTT
NA,TRBV10-1,NA,TRBJ2-7,CASSDLPPGQGSYEQYF,TGCGCCAGCAGTGACCTCCCTCCAGGCCAGGGGTCCTACGAGCAGTACTTC
many,TRBV20-1,NA,TRBJ1-2,CSANAGGSGYGYTF,TGCAGTGCCAATGCGGGGGGCAGCGGCTATGGCTACACCTTC
many,TRBV3-1,NA,TRBJ2-7,CASSRQAVPYEQYF,TGTGCCAGCAGCCGACAGGCCGTCCCCTACGAGCAGTACTTC
few,TRBV3-1,TRBD1,TRBJ2-7,CASSQGTGTGFYEQYF,TGTGCCAGCAGCCAAGGGACCGGGACAGGGTTTTACGAGCAGTACTTC
many,TRBV29-1,TRBD1,TRBJ2-7,CSVATGQGSSYEQYF,TGCAGCGTTGCCACGGGACAGGGGAGCTCCTACGAGCAGTACTTC
NA,TRBV7-3,NA,TRBJ2-2,CASSYDGELFF,TGTGCCAGCAGCTACGACGGGGAGCTGTTTTTT
many,TRBV12-3/TRBV12-4,NA,TRBJ1-1,CASTLTWDTEAFF,TGTGCCAGCACCCTCACATGGGACACTGAAGCTTTCTTT
many,TRBV5-1,TRBD1,TRBJ1-5,CASSLLGQGDQPQHF,TGCGCCAGCAGCTTGCTCGGACAGGGGGATCAGCCCCAGCATTTT
NA,TRBV6-5,NA,TRBJ1-4,CASSYTRLNEKLFF,TGTGCCAGCAGTTACACCCGTCTTAATGAAAAACTGTTTTTT
NA,TRBV11-2,TRBD2,TRBJ2-7,CASRPGLGPYEQYF,TGTGCCAGCAGACCGGGACTAGGGCCCTACGAGCAGTACTTC
many,TRBV20-1,TRBD2,TRBJ2-4,CSTNSGRGHIQYF,TGCAGTACGAATAGCGGGAGGGGACACATTCAGTACTTC
many,TRBV11-1,TRBD2,TRBJ2-1,CASSHAWASGLSSYNEQFF,TGTGCCAGCAGCCACGCGTGGGCTAGCGGGCTTAGCTCCTACAATGAGCAGTTCTTC
many,TRBV27,NA,TRBJ1-5,CASSFNNQPQHF,TGTGCCAGCAGTTTCAACAATCAGCCCCAGCATTTT
many,TRBV5-1,NA,TRBJ2-1,CASSPIVGFVEFF,TGCGCCAGCAGCCCGATAGTAGGGTTCGTTGAGTTCTTC
few,TRBV20-1,NA,TRBJ2-3,CSASASGLHTQYF,TGCAGTGCTAGCGCCTCCGGGTTGCATACGCAGTATTTT
many,TRBV7-8,NA,TRBJ2-7,CASSTRTANEQYF,TGTGCCAGCAGCACCCGGACAGCCAACGAGCAGTACTTC
few,TRBV5-1,NA,TRBJ2-7,CASSLDRETYEQYF,TGCGCCAGCAGCTTGGATAGGGAGACCTACGAGCAGTACTTC
many,TRBV12-3/TRBV12-4,TRBD1,TRBJ1-5,CASSFQTGRQPQHF,TGTGCCAGCAGTTTTCAGACAGGGCGACAGCCCCAGCATTTT
many,TRBV27,TRBD1,TRBJ1-4,CASSLIQGATNEKLFF,TGTGCCAGCAGCCTTATACAGGGGGCAACTAATGAAAAACTGTTTTTT
many,TRBV12-3/TRBV12-4,NA,TRBJ2-1,CASTSNPDYNEQFF,TGTGCCAGCACCTCTAACCCCGATTACAATGAGCAGTTCTTC
many,TRBV7-6,TRBD1,TRBJ1-4,CASSITGATNEKLFF,TGTGCCAGCAGCATAACAGGGGCAACTAATGAAAAACTGTTTTTT
many,TRBV29-1,TRBD2,TRBJ2-2,CSVILRLAGGTGELFF,TGCAGCGTTATTCTGAGACTAGCGGGAGGCACCGGGGAGCTGTTTTTT
many,TRBV7-8,NA,TRBJ2-1,CASSFYFLAYNEQFF,TGTGCCAGCAGCTTCTACTTCCTTGCCTACAATGAGCAGTTCTTC
many,TRBV12-3/TRBV12-4,NA,TRBJ2-5,CATAEGASEETQYF,TGTGCCACCGCGGAGGGGGCCTCCGAAGAGACCCAGTACTTC
NA,TRBV2,NA,TRBJ1-3,CASQGMHSGNTIYF,TGTGCCAGCCAGGGGATGCACTCTGGAAACACCATATATTTT
few,TRBV2,NA,TRBJ1-5,CASTMDRQAQHF,TGTGCCAGCACGATGGATCGACAGGCCCAGCATTTT
many,TRBV20-1,NA,TRBJ2-1,CSAPGLSSYNEQFF,TGCAGTGCTCCTGGACTAAGCTCCTACAATGAGCAGTTCTTC
many,TRBV10-2,NA,TRBJ1-2,CASSASNYGYTF,TGCGCCAGCAGTGCCTCTAACTATGGCTACACCTTC
many,TRBV5-1,TRBD2,TRBJ2-3,CASSLTSGFADTQYF,TGCGCCAGCAGCTTGACTAGCGGGTTTGCAGATACGCAGTATTTT
few,TRBV6-2/TRBV6-3,TRBD1,TRBJ2-7,CASSYAGTGSEQYF,TGTGCCAGCAGTTATGCCGGGACAGGGAGCGAGCAGTACTTC
many,TRBV11-2,NA,TRBJ1-1,CASSLTLGGGGGAEAFF,TGTGCCAGCAGCTTAACCCTAGGGGGGGGTGGCGGGGCTGAAGCTTTCTTT
many,TRBV9,NA,TRBJ1-3,CASSVGGGSSGNTIYF,TGTGCCAGCAGCGTTGGGGGAGGGAGCTCTGGAAACACCATATATTTT
NA,TRBV10-3,TRBD2,TRBJ2-1,CAISDHSGGADNEQFF,TGTGCCATCAGTGACCATAGCGGGGGGGCTGACAATGAGCAGTTCTTC
many,TRBV7-2,TRBD1,TRBJ1-1,CASSLRTGMNTEAFF,TGTGCCAGCAGCTTACGGACAGGGATGAACACTGAAGCTTTCTTT
many,TRBV10-3,NA,TRBJ2-3,CAIMAGSTDTQYF,TGTGCCATCATGGCGGGAAGCACAGATACGCAGTATTTT
many,TRBV4-3,TRBD1,TRBJ1-6,CASSQDSRQGAAPLHF,TGCGCCAGCAGCCAAGATTCCCGGCAGGGGGCCGCACCCCTCCACTTT
many,TRBV7-2,NA,TRBJ2-7,CASSLPSDYEQYF,TGTGCCAGCAGCTTACCTAGCGACTACGAGCAGTACTTC
many,TRBV10-3,TRBD2,TRBJ2-3,CAIKPTSGADRTDTQYF,TGTGCCATCAAACCGACTAGCGGGGCGGATCGCACAGATACGCAGTATTTT
many,TRBV29-1,NA,TRBJ2-3,CSVEESSTDTQYF,TGCAGCGTTGAAGAGAGTAGCACAGATACGCAGTATTTT